The 10 T cell receptor beta chains in this list originate from one sample, sequenced in a study of shared clonotypes between healthy human individuals. Assay: immunoSEQ multiplex PCR; the TCRdb copy retains only in-frame clones and omits some. This table has 1.4 million to 1.5 million clones, over 95% appearing once. The sequenced sample consisted of naive CD4+ T cells sorted from blood. Subset here: CD45RA+ positively selected. These receptors all come from a man aged 25-45 years in good health.

The J gene is TRBJ2-1, the V gene TRBV7-2, with D possibly matching TRBD1 (6 bases). Germline CDR1 reads SGHTA; CDR2 reads FQGNSA. The CDR3 is 12 amino acids. Trimming removed 0 bases from V and 10 bases from J, with 7 bases in between. The CDR3 here is CASSLAGTEQFF. CDR3 in DNA: TGTGCCAGCAGCTTAGCTGGGACAGAGCAGTTCTTC.

The chain couples TRBV29-1 to TRBJ2-7; D may match TRBD1 or TRBD2 (5 bases each). From germline, CDR1 is SQVTM and CDR2 ANQGSEA. V lost 7 bases, J lost 7 bases, and 20 bases lay in between. The CDR3 covers 13 residues. The CDR3 here is CSARRDLNGEQYF. The CDR3 DNA sequence: TGCAGCGCACGCCGGGACCTAAACGGGGAGCAGTACTTC.

Points on this clone: Distinct nucleotide sequences in the sample also encode this CDR3. The chain joins TRBV6-5 to TRBJ2-3, with 8 positions matching TRBD1. CDR1 and CDR2 from the germline V gene are MNHEY and SVGAGI. The trim removed 2 bases at V and 4 bases at J, leaving 5 bases unmatched. This CDR3 has 15 residues. The CDR3 nucleotides read TGTGCCAGCAGTTACCGAGGGACAGGCCCAGATACGCAGTATTTT. Encoded protein: CASSYRGTGPDTQYF.

CDR3 sequence (DNA): TGTGCCAGCAGTCCTTCTCGACAGGGTTTTAGACCGCCGGAGTACGAGCAGTACTTC. Translation: CASSPSRQGFRPPEYEQYF. The chain carries TRBV27 and TRBJ2-7; 7 bases fit TRBD1. Germline V lookup: CDR1 MNHEY, CDR2 SMNVEV (reference sequence). The length of the CDR3 is 19 residues. Trimming cost V 5 bases and J 4 bases; bases outside gene matches: 23.

The chain links TRBV20-1 to TRBJ2-7, with no clear D. There are 11 residues in the CDR3. The ends were cut back, 6 bases at V and 3 bases at J, with 9 bases in the middle. Germline assignment: CDR1 DFQATT and CDR2 SNEGSKA (reference sequence). The CDR3 reads CSAIKGYEQYF. The DNA of the CDR3 is TGCAGTGCCATTAAGGGCTACGAGCAGTACTTC.

The gene calls are TRBV14 and TRBJ2-5; 12 bases map to TRBD2. J was trimmed by 4 bases and V by 0 bases; bases with no gene match: 3. The germline V gene encodes CDR1 SGHDN and CDR2 FVKESK. This CDR3 spans 16 amino acids. CDR3 in DNA: TGTGCCAGCAGCCAAGATCTAGCGGGAGGGCCAGAGACCCAGTACTTC. As protein: CASSQDLAGGPETQYF. The full variable domain, with the rest looked up from reference TRBV14 and TRBJ2-5, is EAGVTQFPSHSVIEKGQTVTLRCDPISGHDNLYWYRRVMGKEIKFLLHFVKESKQDESGMPNNRFLAERTGGTYSTLKVQPAELEDSGVYFCASSQDLAGGPETQYFGPGTRLLVL.

The J gene is TRBJ2-7, the V gene TRBV12-5; D is unresolved. Germline CDR1 and CDR2: LGHNT and FRNRAP. The CDR3 has 14 amino acids. Deletions cut 0 bases from V and 7 bases from J, with 13 bases between. Here the CDR3 DNA reads TGTGCTAGTGGTTTGGTAGAAGTCCCGGTTGAGCAGTACTTC. It yields the protein CASGLVEVPVEQYF.

The genes are TRBV5-6 and TRBJ2-3; 11 nucleotides agree with TRBD2. Losses at the gene ends were 5 bases for V and 4 bases for J; bases not matched to a gene: 9. The CDR3 is 16 residues long. Germline CDR1 and CDR2: SGHDT and YYEEEE. Here the CDR3 reads CASRHVTSGKADTQYF. The CDR3, as DNA: TGTGCCAGCAGACACGTGACTAGCGGGAAAGCAGATACGCAGTATTTT.

V and J are TRBV27 and TRBJ2-7, with 8 bases lining up with TRBD1. V lost 5 bases to trimming and J lost 6 bases; unmatched junction nucleotides: 9. CDR3 length: 14 amino acids. CDR1 and CDR2 from the germline V gene are MNHEY and SMNVEV (reference sequence). The CDR3, as DNA: TGTGCCAGCAGTCAAGGCAGGGGGCAAGGCGAGCAGTACTTC. Translating gives CASSQGRGQGEQYF.

This clone was recorded once. The chain combines TRBV27 with TRBJ1-4; no reliable D call. From germline, CDR1 is MNHEY and CDR2 SMNVEV (reference sequence). The CDR3 sequence is 15 residues long. Deletions cut 6 bases from V and 0 bases from J, with 11 bases between. The CDR3 DNA reads TGTGCCAGCAGCCCCCGAAGACCAACTAATGAAAAACTGTTTTTT. It is translated as CASSPRRPTNEKLFF.